This T cell receptor beta chain came from a study of post-analysis software for immune sequencing data. Study as a whole: The disease courses covered relapsing-remitting, secondary progressive and progressive-relapsing multiple sclerosis.

Points on this clonotype: The antigen remains unidentified.

Regarding the study as a whole: For normalized Chao1 diversity, multiple sclerosis patients scored significantly lower than controls did.

Unique-molecular-identifier-tagged TCR beta cDNA libraries were used. The T cell input of about 0.9 to 11 million gave about 500,000 cDNA molecules. MiXCR, applied by TCRdb to the PCR reads, yields one record per CDR3 protein. The sample consists of approximately 730,000 distinct CDR3 sequences, 25% to 30% of them appearing once. The sequence was collected from a girl aged 5-17 years with multiple sclerosis. The sample comprised blood.

The CDR3 loop is CASSPGGLLLYNEQFF. CDR3 in DNA: TGTGCCAGCAGCCCAGGCGGACTACTACTTTACAATGAGCAGTTCTTC. This chain connects TRBV7-2 to TRBJ2-1, with D possibly matching TRBD2 (6 bases). Trimming pared 5 bases from V and 4 bases from J, leaving 18 bases between. The V gene's germline CDR1 is SGHTA and CDR2 FQGNSA. The CDR3 is made up of 16 amino acids.